The 30 T cell receptor beta chains reported below all come from one sample, sequenced in a study of somatic mutations in cytotoxic T cells in rheumatoid arthritis. Profiled with immunoSEQ multiplex PCR; TCRdb holds only in-frame clones, not every one. The sample has 15,000 to 20,000 clones; 70% to 85% are singletons. The sample comprised CD8+ T cells sorted from blood. The receptors come from a man between 60 and 70 years old in good health.

The J gene is TRBJ2-3, the V gene TRBV10-3, with D perhaps matching TRBD2 (6 bases). CDR1 and CDR2 (germline): ENHRY, SYGVKD. Trimming left V 3 bases short and J 4 bases short, with 14 bases between. This CDR3 contains 15 residues. The CDR3 reads CAISDETGLSDTQYF. CDR3 nucleotide sequence: TGTGCCATCAGTGATGAGACGGGACTCTCAGATACGCAGTATTTT.

The chain uses TRBV11-2 and TRBJ2-1; 15 bases are shared with TRBD2. In germline, CDR1 is SGHAT, CDR2 FQNNGV. The CDR3 is 19 amino acids. Germline trimming cut 6 bases from V and 3 bases from J; bases unmatched to any gene: 12. The CDR3 protein is CASSHWTSGGAYGYNEQFF. The CDR3 DNA is TGTGCCAGCAGTCACTGGACTAGCGGGGGGGCCTACGGCTACAATGAGCAGTTCTTC.

The gene calls are TRBV9 and TRBJ1-4, with 8 nucleotides matching TRBD1. CDR3 length: 15 residues. The germline V gene encodes CDR1 SGDLS and CDR2 YYNGEE. With V trimmed by 4 bases and J by 4 bases, 6 bases remained unmatched. CDR3 DNA: TGTGCCAGCAGCCCCGGACAGGGAGGTAATGAAAAACTGTTTTTT. Protein product: CASSPGQGGNEKLFF.

The CDR3 region is CSVEAQGAADNEQFF. As DNA, the CDR3 is TGCAGCGTTGAAGCACAGGGGGCAGCGGACAATGAGCAGTTCTTC. The rearrangement uses TRBV29-1 and TRBJ2-1; 9 nucleotides match TRBD1. The germline V gene encodes CDR1 SQVTM and CDR2 ANQGSEA. The CDR3 has 15 residues. J gave up 5 bases and V 1 base, and 6 bases lay outside the gene matches.

The rearrangement links TRBV5-3 to TRBJ2-7, with TRBD2 matching over 12 bases. TRBV5-3 counts as an open reading frame of uncertain function. Losses at the gene ends were 4 bases for V and 4 bases for J; bases not matched to a gene: 9. There are 16 residues in the CDR3. The CDR3 DNA follows: TGTGCCAGAAGCACCGCGGGACTAGCGGGTTTATACGAGCAGTACTTC. Protein: CARSTAGLAGLYEQYF.

With regard to this clone: The germline gene is not matched at one end of the junction; a read error may be the cause. The J gene is TRBJ2-7, the V gene TRBV7-9; 9 bases match TRBD1. Germline V gene lookup returns CDR1 SEHNR and CDR2 FQNEAQ (reference sequence). CDR3 length: 15 residues. The CDR3 loop is CAGSSPDRGPYEQYF. Written as DNA, the CDR3 is TGTGCCGGCAGCTCGCCGGACAGGGGACCCTACGAGCAGTACTTC.

The rearrangement joins TRBV14 to TRBJ2-1; 10 nucleotides align to TRBD1. Germline V CDR1 and CDR2: SGHDN, FVKESK. The CDR3 sequence is 14 residues long. The V gene end was trimmed by 0 bases and the J gene end by 12 bases; junction bases not matched to a gene: 5. Here the CDR3 reads CASSQETGGFMQFF. Written as DNA, the CDR3 is TGTGCCAGCAGCCAAGAGACAGGGGGCTTCATGCAGTTCTTC.

In its sample, this clone was seen once. V and J are TRBV4-1 and TRBJ1-5, with a possible D match to TRBD1 (6 bases). Germline V gene sequence: CDR1 MGHRA, CDR2 YSYEKL. Trimming removed 2 bases from V and 0 bases from J, with 8 bases in between. The CDR3 is made up of 15 amino acids. CDR3 sequence reads: CASSQRTDSNQPQHF. Written as DNA, the CDR3 is TGCGCCAGCAGCCAACGGACAGATAGCAATCAGCCCCAGCATTTT.

The rearrangement uses TRBV5-6 and TRBJ2-7, with a tentative D call TRBD1 (6 bases). The CDR3 runs to 12 residues. Germline V gene sequence: CDR1 SGHDT, CDR2 YYEEEE. The germline V and J ends were trimmed by 5 bases and 4 bases, with 10 bases remaining between them. The CDR3 nucleotides read TGTGCCAGCAGTAACAGGGTGTACGAGCAGTACTTC. Its translation: CASSNRVYEQYF.

The rearrangement links TRBV14 to TRBJ2-7, with 11 bases fitting TRBD1. V was clipped by 4 bases and J by 2 bases; unmatched bases: 10. The CDR3 sequence is 17 residues long. CDR1 is SGHDN and CDR2 is FVKESK in the germline V gene. This CDR3 is CASSPSRDRGSPYEQYF. CDR3 coding DNA: TGTGCCAGCAGCCCGTCCCGGGACAGGGGGTCACCCTACGAGCAGTACTTC.

This clone was observed a few times. This chain joins TRBV4-1 and TRBJ1-2, with D unclear. The CDR3 spans 15 residues. The V end was cut by 2 bases, the J end by 2 bases, with 12 bases between. The germline gives CDR1 MGHRA, CDR2 YSYEKL. The CDR3 region is CASSQKEASNYGYTF. The CDR3 bases are TGCGCCAGCAGCCAAAAGGAGGCGTCAAACTATGGCTACACCTTC.

V and J are TRBV4-3 and TRBJ1-1; D ambiguous. Germline assignment: CDR1 LGHNA and CDR2 YSLEER. The CDR3 has 12 amino acids. The V gene lost 6 bases and the J gene lost 0 bases, with 5 bases spanning the gap. This CDR3 is CASRSLNTEAFF. CDR3 nucleotides: TGCGCCAGCAGGTCGTTGAACACTGAAGCTTTCTTT.

The chain uses TRBV4-1 and TRBJ2-1; 10 nucleotides align to TRBD2. From germline, CDR1 is MGHRA and CDR2 YSYEKL. V dropped 1 base and J dropped 9; count of bases not matched to a gene: 6. The CDR3 runs to 15 residues. The DNA for the CDR3 is TGCGCCAGCAGCCAAGTCCGACTAGCGGGCGGTGAGCAGTTCTTC. Amino acid sequence: CASSQVRLAGGEQFF.

This chain uses TRBV9 with TRBJ2-7, with a weak D call TRBD2 (6 bases). This CDR3 spans 16 amino acids. Trimming stripped 0 bases from V and 2 bases from J, with 15 bases between. Germline lookup yields CDR1 SGDLS and CDR2 YYNGEE. The CDR3 coding sequence is TGTGCCAGCAGCGTAGGAGACGTGACTAGTACCTACGAGCAGTACTTC. Encoded protein: CASSVGDVTSTYEQYF.

This sequence joins TRBV27 and TRBJ2-5; tentatively, D is TRBD2 (6 bases). Germline lookup yields CDR1 MNHEY and CDR2 SMNVEV (reference sequence). The CDR3 spans 14 residues. The V gene lost 5 bases and the J gene lost 1 base, with 11 bases spanning the gap. The CDR3 sequence: CASSIRGSQETQYF. As DNA, the CDR3 is TGTGCCAGCAGTATCCGGGGGAGCCAAGAGACCCAGTACTTC.

This rearrangement joins TRBV27 to TRBJ1-6, with TRBD1 matching over 8 bases. V lost 4 bases, J lost 2 bases, and 4 bases stayed unmatched. This CDR3 spans 16 amino acids. The germline CDR1 and CDR2 sequences are MNHEY and SMNVEV (reference sequence). CDR3 protein: CASSYTQGAYNSPLHF. Here the CDR3 DNA reads TGTGCCAGCAGTTACACACAGGGGGCCTATAATTCACCCCTCCACTTT.

This chain joins TRBV5-4 and TRBJ2-7; TRBD1 matches 8 bases. Trimming removed 4 bases from V and 0 bases from J; junction bases left unmatched: 3. The CDR3 has 14 residues. Looked up from germline, CDR1 is SGHNT and CDR2 is YYREEE (reference sequence). CDR3 region: CASSVGTGSYEQYF. The CDR3 DNA is TGTGCCAGCAGCGTAGGGACAGGCTCCTACGAGCAGTACTTC.

This clone showed up just once. The rearrangement uses TRBV2 and TRBJ2-3, with D possibly matching TRBD1 (5 bases). This CDR3 is built from 13 residues. Germline V gives CDR1 SNHLY, CDR2 FYNNEI. Trimming left V 6 bases short and J 4 bases short, with 11 bases between. The CDR3 sequence: CASSPLGADTQYF. CDR3 in DNA: TGTGCCAGCAGCCCGTTAGGGGCAGATACGCAGTATTTT.

V and J are TRBV13 and TRBJ2-1, with a weak D call TRBD2 (5 bases). Trimming stripped 0 bases from V and 0 bases from J, with 6 bases between. Germline V gene lookup returns CDR1 PRHDT and CDR2 FYEKMQ (reference sequence). This CDR3 comprises 15 residues. The CDR3 coding sequence is TGTGCCAGCAGCTTAGGGGGGAGCTCCTACAATGAGCAGTTCTTC. Translated: CASSLGGSSYNEQFF.

V usage is TRBV13 and J usage is TRBJ1-5; a weak D match, TRBD1 (6 bases). CDR1 and CDR2 from the germline V gene are PRHDT and FYEKMQ (reference sequence). The V end lost 3 bases, the J end lost 7 bases, and 10 bases lay between the germline ends. The CDR3 runs 13 residues. The CDR3 nucleotides are TGTGCCAGCAGCTTTTCAGGGGAACAGCCCCAGCATTTT. Translated, it gives CASSFSGEQPQHF.

CDR3 sequence: CASSEQGVLTGELFF. CDR3 in DNA: TGTGCCAGCAGCGAACAGGGGGTATTGACCGGGGAGCTGTTTTTT. The chain has TRBV7-2 and TRBJ2-2; the match to TRBD1 covers 8 bases. The trim removed 5 bases at V and 5 bases at J, leaving 7 bases unmatched. Germline CDR1 and CDR2: SGHTA and FQGNSA. CDR3 length: 15 amino acids.

The V call is TRBV7-2, the J call TRBJ2-7; D is perhaps TRBD2 (6 bases). V shed 5 bases and J shed 2 bases, with 16 bases lying between them. The germline gives CDR1 SGHTA, CDR2 FQGNSA. CDR3 length: 15 residues. The CDR3 loop is CASSPGGAVTYEQYF. The CDR3 DNA reads as TGTGCCAGCAGCCCTGGCGGGGCCGTCACCTACGAGCAGTACTTC. Using reference TRBV7-2 and TRBJ2-7 for the parts outside the CDR3, the full variable domain is GAGVSQSPSNKVTEKGKDVELRCDPISGHTALYWYRQSLGQGLEFLIYFQGNSAPDKSGLPSDRFSAERTGGSVSTLTIQRTQQEDSAVYLCASSPGGAVTYEQYFGPGTRLTVT.

This chain uses TRBV9 with TRBJ2-7; TRBD1 might be the D (5 bases). Per germline, CDR1 SGDLS and CDR2 YYNGEE. V was clipped by 3 bases and J by 3 bases, with 10 bases between them. The CDR3 spans 13 residues. CDR3 residues: CASSGDRYYEQYF. The CDR3 DNA is TGTGCCAGCAGCGGAGACAGATACTACGAGCAGTACTTC. Using reference TRBV9 and TRBJ2-7 for the parts outside the CDR3, the full variable domain is DSGVTQTPKHLITATGQRVTLRCSPRSGDLSVYWYQQSLDQGLQFLIQYYNGEERAKGNILERFSAQQFPDLHSELNLSSLELGDSALYFCASSGDRYYEQYFGPGTRLTVT.

This clone was counted a few times. The rearrangement links TRBV29-1 to TRBJ2-2; 11 bases align to TRBD1. V lost 7 bases, J lost 7 bases, and 5 bases stayed unmatched. CDR3 length: 13 amino acids. Germline CDR1 is SQVTM and CDR2 is ANQGSEA. The CDR3 sequence is CSARTGGYGELFF. DNA of the CDR3: TGCAGCGCTCGGACAGGGGGCTACGGGGAGCTGTTTTTT.

This chain links TRBV2 with TRBJ1-2; D is unclear. V was shortened by 2 bases and J by 4 bases, with 14 bases between the two germline ends. The CDR3 runs to 15 residues. CDR1 is SNHLY and CDR2 is FYNNEI in the germline V gene. The CDR3 DNA follows: TGTGCCAGCAGTGAACCCACGTCAGTCCGCTATGGCTACACCTTC. Amino acids: CASSEPTSVRYGYTF.

This chain links TRBV11-3 with TRBJ2-7; weak D call: TRBD1 (5 bases). This CDR3 spans 16 amino acids. Trimming left V 3 bases short and J 2 bases short, with 17 bases between. Germline V gives CDR1 SGHNT, CDR2 YENEEA. CDR3 DNA sequence: TGTGCCAGCAGCTTGGGATTCAGGGTACCGCCCTACGAGCAGTACTTC. This encodes CASSLGFRVPPYEQYF.

The chain has TRBV27 and TRBJ1-6, with D unresolved. The CDR3 spans 15 residues. The V gene lost 6 bases and the J gene lost 0 bases, with 9 bases spanning the gap. The germline gives CDR1 MNHEY, CDR2 SMNVEV (reference sequence). The CDR3 DNA reads TGTGCCAGCAGCCCAGACATCTCCTATAATTCACCCCTCCACTTT. This encodes CASSPDISYNSPLHF.

V gene TRBV4-3 combines with J gene TRBJ2-3; TRBD2 aligns across 10 bases. Germline V gene lookup returns CDR1 LGHNA and CDR2 YSLEER. V lost 4 bases, J lost 3 bases, and 4 bases stayed unmatched. The CDR3 runs 15 residues. CDR3 DNA sequence: TGCGCCAGCAGCCGCGGACTAGCGGAAACAGATACGCAGTATTTT. Protein product: CASSRGLAETDTQYF.

V and J are TRBV2 and TRBJ1-4; D is ambiguous. There are 14 residues in the CDR3. V was cut by 6 bases and J by 5 bases, with 13 bases left in between. In germline, CDR1 is SNHLY, CDR2 FYNNEI. The CDR3 sequence is CASRMEGLNEKLFF. The CDR3 bases are TGTGCCAGCAGGATGGAGGGCCTAAATGAAAAACTGTTTTTT. The variable domain in full, completed from reference TRBV2 and TRBJ1-4, reads EPEVTQTPSHQVTQMGQEVILRCVPISNHLYFYWYRQILGQKVEFLVSFYNNEISEKSEIFDDQFSVERPDGSNFTLKIRSTKLEDSAMYFCASRMEGLNEKLFFGSGTQLSVL.

The chain recombines TRBV11-2 with TRBJ2-5; weak D call: TRBD2 (6 bases). V shed 5 bases and J shed 6 bases, with 19 bases lying between them. The CDR3 totals 15 residues. The germline V gene has CDR1 SGHAT and CDR2 FQNNGV. The CDR3 nucleotides are TGTGCCAGCAGCCGGGCCTTCGACGGAGGGAAGACCCAGTACTTC. It translates to CASSRAFDGGKTQYF.